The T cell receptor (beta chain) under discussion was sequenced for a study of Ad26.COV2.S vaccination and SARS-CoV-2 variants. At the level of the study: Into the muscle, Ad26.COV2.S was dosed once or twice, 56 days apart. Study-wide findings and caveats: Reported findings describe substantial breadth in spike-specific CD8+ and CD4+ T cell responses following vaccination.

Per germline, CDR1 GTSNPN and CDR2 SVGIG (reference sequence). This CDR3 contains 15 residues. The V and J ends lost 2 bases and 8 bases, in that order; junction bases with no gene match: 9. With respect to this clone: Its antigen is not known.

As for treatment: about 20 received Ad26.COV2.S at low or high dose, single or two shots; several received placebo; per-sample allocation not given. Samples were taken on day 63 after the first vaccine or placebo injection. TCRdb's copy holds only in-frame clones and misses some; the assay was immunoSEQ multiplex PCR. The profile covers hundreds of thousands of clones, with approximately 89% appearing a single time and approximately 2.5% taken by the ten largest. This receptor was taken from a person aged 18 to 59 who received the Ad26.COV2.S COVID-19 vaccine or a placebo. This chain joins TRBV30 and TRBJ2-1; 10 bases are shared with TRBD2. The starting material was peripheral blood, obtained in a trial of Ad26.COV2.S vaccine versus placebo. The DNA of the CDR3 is TGTGCCTGGAGTAACCTAGCGGGAGTCAAGGATGAGCAGTTCTTC. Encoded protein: CAWSNLAGVKDEQFF.